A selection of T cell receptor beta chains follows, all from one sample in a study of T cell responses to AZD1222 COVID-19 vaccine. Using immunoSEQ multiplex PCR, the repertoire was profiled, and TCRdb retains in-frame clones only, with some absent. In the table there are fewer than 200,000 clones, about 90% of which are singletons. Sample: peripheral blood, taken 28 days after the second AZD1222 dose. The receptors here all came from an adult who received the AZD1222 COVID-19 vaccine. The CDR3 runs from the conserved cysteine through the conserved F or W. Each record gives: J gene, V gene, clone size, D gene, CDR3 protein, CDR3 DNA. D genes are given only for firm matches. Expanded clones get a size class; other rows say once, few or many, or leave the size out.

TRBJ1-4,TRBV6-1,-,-,CASSEGQEKLFF,TGTGCCAGCAGTGAAGGACAGGAAAAACTGTTTTTT
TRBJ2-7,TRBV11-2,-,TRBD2,CASSLSVASGVTYEQYF,TGTGCCAGCAGCTTGTCCGTTGCTAGCGGGGTAACCTACGAGCAGTACTTC
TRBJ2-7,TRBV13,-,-,CASSLAYEQYF,TGTGCCAGCAGCTTAGCGTACGAGCAGTACTTC
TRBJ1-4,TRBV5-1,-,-,CASRISGTNEKLFF,TGCGCCAGCAGAATTAGTGGTACTAATGAAAAACTGTTTTTT
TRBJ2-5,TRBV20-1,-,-,CSAARGETQYF,TGCAGTGCCGCCCGGGGAGAGACCCAGTACTTC
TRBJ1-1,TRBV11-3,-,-,CASSLDGPNTEAFF,TGTGCCAGCAGCTTAGACGGGCCGAACACTGAAGCTTTCTTT
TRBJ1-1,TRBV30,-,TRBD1,CAWSVTRWTGQNTEAFF,TGTGCCTGGAGTGTAACCCGATGGACAGGGCAGAACACTGAAGCTTTCTTT
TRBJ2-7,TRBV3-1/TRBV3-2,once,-,CASSQGIGGYEQYF,TGTGCCAGCAGCCAAGGGATAGGGGGGTACGAGCAGTACTTC
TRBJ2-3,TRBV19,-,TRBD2,CASSIGDYTDTQYF,TGTGCCAGTAGTATAGGGGACTACACAGATACGCAGTATTTT
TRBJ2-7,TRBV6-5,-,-,CASSDRLTSYEQYF,TGTGCCAGCAGCGACAGGTTAACCTCCTACGAGCAGTACTTC
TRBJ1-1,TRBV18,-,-,CASSPRAAQSSMNTEAFF,TGTGCCAGCTCACCACGGGCAGCCCAATCTTCCATGAACACTGAAGCTTTCTTT
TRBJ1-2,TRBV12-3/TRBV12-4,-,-,CASSLRESHGYTF,TGTGCCAGCAGTTTGAGGGAGAGTCATGGCTACACCTTC
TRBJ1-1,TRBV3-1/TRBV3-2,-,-,CASSQAGTEAFF,TGTGCCAGCAGCCAAGCAGGGACTGAAGCTTTCTTT
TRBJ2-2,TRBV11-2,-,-,CASSPVPGGELFF,TGTGCCAGCAGCCCAGTCCCAGGGGGGGAGCTGTTTTTT
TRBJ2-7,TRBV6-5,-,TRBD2,CASIPLAGTRYEQYF,TGTGCCAGCATTCCTCTAGCGGGGACCCGCTACGAGCAGTACTTC
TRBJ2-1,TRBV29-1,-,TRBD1,CSPGTGGHEQFF,TGCAGCCCGGGGACAGGGGGGCATGAGCAGTTCTTC
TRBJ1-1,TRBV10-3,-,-,CAISVAPPRERAFF,TGTGCCATCAGTGTAGCCCCCCCTAGAGAGCGGGCTTTCTTT
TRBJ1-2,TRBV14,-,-,CASSQDSGYYGYTF,TGTGCCAGCAGCCAAGATTCAGGGTACTATGGCTACACCTTC
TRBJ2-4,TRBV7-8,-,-,CASSPVARDIQYF,TGTGCCAGCAGCCCCGTAGCACGGGACATTCAGTACTTC
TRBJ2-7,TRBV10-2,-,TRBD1,CASSENGQGYEQYF,TGCGCCAGCAGCGAAAACGGACAGGGATACGAGCAGTACTTC
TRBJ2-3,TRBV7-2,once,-,CASSLDRGITDTQYF,TGTGCCAGCAGCTTAGATCGCGGGATCACAGATACGCAGTATTTT
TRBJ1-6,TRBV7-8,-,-,CASTPGAGGNSPLHF,TGTGCCAGCACTCCGGGGGCAGGCGGAAATTCACCCCTCCACTTT
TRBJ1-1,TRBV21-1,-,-,CASSTRAGYTMNTEAFF,TGTGCCAGCAGCACGAGGGCAGGCTATACCATGAACACTGAAGCTTTCTTT
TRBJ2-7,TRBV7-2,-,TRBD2,CASSLAVSGGASEQYF,TGTGCCAGCAGCTTAGCGGTTAGCGGGGGGGCTAGCGAGCAGTACTTC
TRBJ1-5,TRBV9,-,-,CASSVGSGQPQHF,TGTGCCAGCAGCGTAGGGTCGGGTCAGCCCCAGCATTTT
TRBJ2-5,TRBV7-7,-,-,CASSLPGVQETQYF,TGTGCCAGCAGCTTACCGGGGGTTCAAGAGACCCAGTACTTC
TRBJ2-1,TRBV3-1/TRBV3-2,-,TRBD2,CASSQILSGGATFF,TGTGCCAGCAGCCAAATTTTAAGCGGGGGGGCGACGTTCTTC
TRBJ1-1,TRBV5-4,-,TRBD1,CASSPPGGLRYAEAFF,TGTGCCAGCAGCCCGCCAGGGGGGCTCCGGTACGCTGAAGCTTTCTTT
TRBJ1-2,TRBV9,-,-,CASSVVGSDGYTF,TGTGCCAGCAGCGTAGTCGGGTCGGACGGCTACACCTTC
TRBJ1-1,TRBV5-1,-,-,CASSLAVGGAEAFF,TGCGCCAGCAGCTTGGCCGTCGGGGGCGCTGAAGCTTTCTTT
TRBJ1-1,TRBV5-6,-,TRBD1,CASSLTDRMNTEAFF,TGTGCCAGCAGCTTGACGGACAGGATGAACACTGAAGCTTTCTTT
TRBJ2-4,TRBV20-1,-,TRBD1,CSASMIQGQGIHF,TGCAGTGCTAGTATGATACAGGGACAGGGGATCCACTTC
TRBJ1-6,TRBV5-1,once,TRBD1,CASSTGRTGGWSPLHF,TGCGCCAGCAGCACCGGGCGTACAGGGGGCTGGTCACCCCTCCACTTT
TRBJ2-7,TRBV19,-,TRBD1,CASSILDRSAEQYF,TGTGCCAGTAGTATTCTGGACAGGTCGGCCGAGCAGTACTTC
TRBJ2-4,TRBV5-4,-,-,CASSAKPGPTQNIQYF,TGTGCCAGCAGTGCCAAACCGGGCCCGACCCAAAACATTCAGTACTTC
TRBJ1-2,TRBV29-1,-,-,CSGVYHYGYTF,TGCAGCGGCGTCTATCACTATGGCTACACCTTC
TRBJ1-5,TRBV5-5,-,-,CASSWTSGAGQPQHF,TGTGCCAGCAGCTGGACGTCGGGGGCAGGCCAGCCCCAGCATTTT
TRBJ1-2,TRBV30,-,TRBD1,CAWSPMGQDYGYTF,TGTGCCTGGAGTCCGATGGGACAGGACTATGGCTACACCTTC
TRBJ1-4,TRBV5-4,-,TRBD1,CASSKDRGRGEKLFF,TGTGCCAGCAGCAAGGACAGGGGGCGAGGTGAAAAACTGTTTTTT
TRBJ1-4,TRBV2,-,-,CASKRTDSTNEKLFF,TGTGCCAGCAAGCGGACAGATTCAACTAATGAAAAACTGTTTTTT
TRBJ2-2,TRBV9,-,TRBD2,CASSVAQRGGLGITGELFF,TGTGCCAGCAGCGTAGCCCAGCGGGGGGGCTTAGGAATCACCGGGGAGCTGTTTTTT
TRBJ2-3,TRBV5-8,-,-,CASSLANTDTQYF,TGTGCCAGCAGCTTGGCCAACACAGATACGCAGTATTTT
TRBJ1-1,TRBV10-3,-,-,CAISEPDSRGTEAFF,TGTGCCATCAGTGAGCCAGATTCCAGGGGCACTGAAGCTTTCTTT
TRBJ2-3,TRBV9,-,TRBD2,CASSVSGLAGTDTQYF,TGTGCCAGCAGCGTATCGGGTCTAGCGGGCACAGATACGCAGTATTTT
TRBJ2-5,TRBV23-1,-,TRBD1,CASGWTGCATQYF,TGCGCCAGCGGCTGGACAGGCTGCGCGACCCAGTACTTC
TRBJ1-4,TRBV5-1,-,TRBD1,CASSLRTGNGGEKLFF,TGCGCCAGCAGCCTCCGGACAGGGAATGGCGGTGAAAAACTGTTTTTT
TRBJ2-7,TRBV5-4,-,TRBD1,CASSGQGREQYF,TGTGCCAGCAGCGGACAGGGACGCGAGCAGTACTTC
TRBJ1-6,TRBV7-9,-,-,CASSPQNPYNSPLHF,TGTGCCAGCAGCCCCCAGAACCCCTATAATTCACCCCTCCACTTT
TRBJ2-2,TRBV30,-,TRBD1,CAWSRTGAGELFF,TGTGCCTGGAGCAGGACAGGGGCCGGGGAGCTGTTTTTT
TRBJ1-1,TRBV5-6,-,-,CASSPQFLLNTEAFF,TGTGCCAGCAGTCCCCAGTTTCTGCTGAACACTGAAGCTTTCTTT
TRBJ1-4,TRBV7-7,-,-,CARSLRPVRAANEKLFF,TGTGCTAGGAGCTTACGCCCCGTGCGTGCGGCTAATGAAAAACTGTTTTTT
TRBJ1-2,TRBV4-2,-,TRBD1,CASSQDLDRVGYGYTF,TGTGCCAGCAGCCAAGATCTCGACAGGGTAGGCTATGGCTACACCTTC
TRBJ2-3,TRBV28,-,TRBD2,CASSSGTSGGAGTDTQYF,TGTGCCAGCAGTTCCGGGACTAGCGGGGGGGCCGGCACAGATACGCAGTATTTT
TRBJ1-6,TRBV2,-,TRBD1,CAIPQGLANSPLHF,TGTGCCATCCCACAGGGGCTCGCGAATTCACCCCTCCACTTT